These 29 T cell receptor beta chains came from one sample sequenced in a study of T cells in Graves' hyperthyroidism and ophthalmopathy. RNA transcripts provided the source from which TCR beta CDR3 regions were amplified. HTBI primers were the set used in a first-round RT-PCR of the TCR CDR3. TCRdb redid the calling of the multiplex PCR reads with MiXCR, one entry per CDR3 protein. The sample comprises more than 500,000 distinct CDR3 sequences, 16% of which are singletons, and about 31% rests with the top ten. The material sequenced was blood. The receptor set was obtained from a woman in her twenties or thirties with Graves' ophthalmopathy.

V is TRBV6-5 and J is TRBJ2-7, with D tentatively TRBD1 (8 bases). The CDR3 is made up of 14 amino acids. The V gene lost 2 bases and the J gene lost 4 bases, with 12 bases spanning the gap. Germline lookup yields CDR1 MNHEY and CDR2 SVGAGI. CDR3 sequence: CASSYDRGGYEQYF. CDR3 nucleotide sequence: TGTGCCAGCAGTTACGACAGGGGAGGGTACGAGCAGTACTTC.

This clonotype has a handful of counts. The chain employs TRBV5-4 and TRBJ2-2, with a weak D call TRBD2 (6 bases). Per germline, CDR1 SGHNT and CDR2 YYREEE (reference sequence). The CDR3 length is 16 residues. The ends were cut back, 4 bases at V and 3 bases at J, with 16 bases in the middle. The CDR3 protein is CASSTGRTTDTGELFF. The CDR3 nucleotides are TGTGCCAGCAGCACCGGTAGGACTACGGACACCGGGGAGCTGTTTTTT.

The CDR3 loop reads CASRLRQAGTLGDTQYF. In nucleotides, the CDR3 is TGCGCCAGCAGGCTCCGCCAAGCGGGGACTCTTGGTGATACGCAGTATTTT. The J gene is TRBJ2-3, the V gene TRBV4-1; 7 bases are shared with TRBD2. V lost 6 bases, J lost 6 bases, and 18 bases stayed unmatched. Germline CDR1 and CDR2: MGHRA and YSYEKL. The CDR3 has 17 amino acids.

The chain joins TRBV6-2 or TRBV6-3 to TRBJ1-5, with D possibly TRBD1 on 6 matching bases. In germline, CDR1 is MNHEY, CDR2 SVGEGT. Trimming pared 3 bases from V and 3 bases from J, leaving 15 bases between. This CDR3 region has 16 residues. CDR3 amino acids: CASSYSAGTTNQPQHF. The CDR3 DNA sequence: TGTGCCAGCAGTTATAGTGCCGGGACAACCAATCAGCCCCAGCATTTT.

This chain joins TRBV6-5 and TRBJ1-1; possibly TRBD1 for D (6 bases). V lost 3 bases and J 4 bases, leaving 12 bases between the germline ends. The CDR3 sequence is 14 residues long. Germline assignment: CDR1 MNHEY and CDR2 SVGAGI. DNA for the CDR3: TGTGCCAGCAGTTATTACAGGGAAGGCACTGAAGCTTTCTTT. Protein product: CASSYYREGTEAFF.

This clonotype was detected many times. The chain employs TRBV2 and TRBJ2-3; 7 nucleotides align to TRBD1. This CDR3 contains 14 residues. Germline CDR1 reads SNHLY; CDR2 reads FYNNEI. J lost 1 base, V lost 6 bases, and 4 bases had no gene match. CDR3 bases: TGTGCCAGCAGACTCGACAGGGGCACAGATACGCAGTATTTT. Protein: CASRLDRGTDTQYF.

The table lists this clonotype with many counts. The chain couples TRBV30 to TRBJ2-1, with D perhaps matching TRBD2 (6 bases). Germline V CDR1 and CDR2: GTSNPN, SVGIG (reference sequence). The CDR3 is made up of 14 amino acids. The V end lost 1 base, the J end lost 8 bases, and 15 bases lay between the germline ends. The chain's CDR3 is CAWSGGAGSDEQFF. The CDR3 coding sequence is TGTGCCTGGAGTGGCGGGGCAGGGTCCGATGAGCAGTTCTTC.

V usage is TRBV7-3 and J usage is TRBJ1-1, with 7 bases that match TRBD1. Germline CDR1 SGHTA, CDR2 FQGTGA. Unmatched junction bases numbered 4, after V lost 6 bases and J lost 3 bases. The CDR3 is 13 amino acids. DNA for the CDR3: TGTGCCAGCAGGGGAGACAGGGACACTGAAGCTTTCTTT. Amino acid sequence: CASRGDRDTEAFF. Full variable domain (rest looked up from reference TRBV7-3 and TRBJ1-1): GAGVSQTPSNKVTEKGKYVELRCDPISGHTALYWYRQSLGQGPEFLIYFQGTGAADDSGLPNDRFFAVRPEGSVSTLKIQRTERGDSAVYLCASRGDRDTEAFFGQGTRLTVV.

The J gene is TRBJ2-7, the V gene TRBV29-1, with 8 bases aligning to TRBD2. V lost 4 bases and J lost 3; bases outside the gene matches: 2. The germline V gene has CDR1 SQVTM and CDR2 ANQGSEA. There are 12 residues in the CDR3. The chain's CDR3 is CSVVAGIYEQYF. The CDR3 DNA is TGCAGCGTTGTAGCGGGGATCTACGAGCAGTACTTC.

This clonotype occurred a few times. This chain uses TRBV6-1 with TRBJ1-1, with 7 bases lining up with TRBD1. The CDR3 extends over 13 amino acids. From germline, CDR1 is MNHNS and CDR2 SASEGT. The trim removed 8 bases at V and 6 bases at J, leaving 9 bases unmatched. DNA of the CDR3: TGTGCCAGCGGCTCCGGGACAGAGGCTGAAGCTTTCTTT. It is translated as CASGSGTEAEAFF.

The CDR3 DNA sequence: TGTGCCAGCAGCCAGCCCCGACAGGGAGGGGTTGAAGCTTTCTTT. It translates to CASSQPRQGGVEAFF. V usage is TRBV4-2 and J usage is TRBJ1-1; TRBD1 matches 7 bases. The CDR3 is 15 amino acids. V was pared by 3 bases and J by 7 bases, with 11 bases of the junction left unmatched. CDR1 and CDR2 (germline): LGHNA, YNFKEQ.

At least ten counts were recorded for this clonotype. The chain joins TRBV29-1 to TRBJ1-2; tentatively, D is TRBD1 (6 bases). V lost 4 bases, J lost 0 bases, and 15 bases lay in between. The CDR3 length is 15 residues. Germline CDR1 SQVTM, CDR2 ANQGSEA. CDR3 nucleotides: TGCAGCGTTGTCCCTCGGGACACCCCTAACTATGGCTACACCTTC. Residues: CSVVPRDTPNYGYTF.

A few counts support this clonotype. The V and J genes are TRBV9 and TRBJ2-7, with 10 bases matching TRBD1. The CDR3 covers 16 residues. Trimming took 0 bases from V and 0 from J; bases not matched to a gene: 3. Germline lookup yields CDR1 SGDLS and CDR2 YYNGEE. CDR3 DNA sequence: TGTGCCAGCAGCGTAGGTGGGACAGGGGCCTCCTACGAGCAGTACTTC. Its translation is CASSVGGTGASYEQYF. Full variable domain (missing parts from reference TRBV9 and TRBJ2-7): DSGVTQTPKHLITATGQRVTLRCSPRSGDLSVYWYQQSLDQGLQFLIQYYNGEERAKGNILERFSAQQFPDLHSELNLSSLELGDSALYFCASSVGGTGASYEQYFGPGTRLTVT.

This clonotype was observed many times. CDR3 sequence reads: CASSFRRLRQGGTEAFF. The CDR3 nucleotides read TGTGCCAGCAGTTTCCGGCGATTAAGACAGGGTGGGACTGAAGCTTTCTTT. V is TRBV27 and J is TRBJ1-1, with 7 positions matching TRBD1. The length of the CDR3 is 17 residues. Looked up from germline, CDR1 is MNHEY and CDR2 is SMNVEV (reference sequence). Germline trimming cut 3 bases from V and 5 bases from J; bases unmatched to any gene: 15.

In its sample, this clonotype was seen many times. The chain employs TRBV13 and TRBJ2-7; 13 bases are a match to TRBD2. V lost 4 bases and J lost 5; bases outside the gene matches: 2. The CDR3 has 14 amino acids. The V gene's germline CDR1 is PRHDT and CDR2 FYEKMQ (reference sequence). The DNA of the CDR3 is TGTGCCAGCAGCTGGGGACTAGCGGGGAACGAGCAGTACTTC. It codes for CASSWGLAGNEQYF. The complete variable domain, with remaining parts taken from reference TRBV13 and TRBJ2-7, reads AAGVIQSPRHLIKEKRETATLKCYPIPRHDTVYWYQQGPGQDPQFLISFYEKMQSDKGSIPDRFSAQQFSDYHSELNMSSLELGDSALYFCASSWGLAGNEQYFGPGTRLTVT.

This clonotype turned up a few times. The CDR3, as DNA: TGTGCCAGCAGCCCCACGCGGCTAGGGAGAGTCGATGAGCAGTTCTTC. Translating gives CASSPTRLGRVDEQFF. This sequence joins TRBV4-2 and TRBJ2-1, with D possibly TRBD2 on 5 matching bases. In germline, CDR1 is LGHNA, CDR2 YNFKEQ. The CDR3 loop spans 16 amino acids. Trimming removed 4 bases at V and 8 bases at J, with 21 bases between.

The sample holds many counts of this clonotype. The chain joins TRBV3-1 to TRBJ1-2; a weak D match, TRBD1 (5 bases). The CDR3 length is 12 residues. Germline lookup yields CDR1 LGHDT and CDR2 YNNKEL (reference sequence). Deletions cut 2 bases from V and 8 bases from J, with 9 bases between. The CDR3 DNA reads TGTGCCAGCAGCCAATCAGGGCGAGGCTACACCTTC. Encoded protein: CASSQSGRGYTF. The entire variable domain, with the rest obtained from reference TRBV3-1 and TRBJ1-2, is as follows: DTAVSQTPKYLVTQMGNDKSIKCEQNLGHDTMYWYKQDSKKFLKIMFSYNNKELIINETVPNRFSPKSPDKAHLNLHINSLELGDSAVYFCASSQSGRGYTFGSGTRLTVV.

The chain couples TRBV6-1 to TRBJ2-7; D gene unclear. CDR1 and CDR2 (germline): MNHNS, SASEGT. V lost 7 bases to trimming and J lost 0 bases, with 19 bases between them. CDR3 length: 16 amino acids. The CDR3 nucleotides are TGTGCCAGCAATCCCACCGTGGGTTACAGCTCCTACGAGCAGTACTTC. It is translated as CASNPTVGYSSYEQYF.

This clonotype was picked up a small number of times. The rearrangement joins TRBV29-1 to TRBJ2-1; 11 bases fit TRBD2. The CDR3 consists of 11 residues. The germline V gene encodes CDR1 SQVTM and CDR2 ANQGSEA. Unmatched junction bases numbered 6, after V lost 5 bases and J lost 15 bases. CDR3 sequence (DNA): TGCAGCGTTTCTCGACTAGCGGGACTGTTCTTC. Translation: CSVSRLAGLFF.

In regard to this clonotype: With a much larger clone just one base away, this may be a read error. V and J are TRBV6-9 and TRBJ2-7; 10 bases fit TRBD2. The DNA matches TRBJ2-1 better at its end, which makes the J call doubtful. In germline, CDR1 is MNHGY, CDR2 SVAAGI. The CDR3 covers 19 residues. DNA for the CDR3: TGTGCCAGCAGTTACCTAGGGGGACGAAGCGGGAGGGCCTCGTACGAGCAGTTCTTC. This sequence encodes CASSYLGGRSGRASYEQFF.

The count of this clonotype is one. The chain joins TRBV25-1 to TRBJ1-1; 8 nucleotides match TRBD1. V was pared by 6 bases and J by 4 bases, with 22 bases of the junction left unmatched. Per the germline V gene, CDR1 is MGHDK and CDR2 is SYGVNS. This CDR3 region has 19 residues. The CDR3 region is CASSRPRLGRGLLSTEAFF. The CDR3 nucleotides read TGTGCCAGCAGCAGACCCCGTTTGGGCAGGGGGCTGTTGAGCACTGAAGCTTTCTTT. The full variable domain, in which reference TRBV25-1 and TRBJ1-1 provide the parts outside the CDR3, is EADIYQTPRYLVIGTGKKITLECSQTMGHDKMYWYQQDPGMELHLIHYSYGVNSTEKGDLSSESTVSRIRTEHFPLTLESARPSHTSQYLCASSRPRLGRGLLSTEAFFGQGTRLTVV.

This clonotype was found many times. The V gene is TRBV28, the J gene TRBJ1-5; D ambiguous. The V gene lost 1 base and the J gene lost 6 bases, with 1 base spanning the gap. Germline CDR1 reads MDHEN; CDR2 reads SYDVKM. CDR3 size: 11 residues. CDR3 sequence: CASSLSQPQHF. The CDR3 region has the DNA TGTGCCAGCAGTTTATCTCAGCCCCAGCATTTT.

As for this clonotype: A much larger clone differs from this one at a single base, so this may be a read error. V and J are TRBV2 and TRBJ2-3; 11 positions agree with TRBD2. Germline CDR1 is SNHLY and CDR2 is FYNNEI. V gave up 6 bases and J gave up 6 bases; unmatched junction bases: 11. The CDR3 is 16 residues long. The CDR3, as DNA: TGTGCCAGCAGGGGGGCCCTAGCGGGAGGTTTGGATACGCAGTATTTT. It yields the protein CASRGALAGGLDTQYF.

As for this clonotype: A much larger clone sits a single nucleotide away, making a read error possible. The chain uses TRBV4-3 and TRBJ1-3; no clear D. Germline V gene lookup returns CDR1 LGHNA and CDR2 YSLEER. V was trimmed by 0 bases and J by 7 bases, leaving 7 bases between them. The CDR3 loop spans 13 amino acids. CDR3 bases: TGCGCCAGCAGCCAAGATTTAGGGAACACCATATATTTT. Translation gives CASSQDLGNTIYF.

The chain links TRBV14 to TRBJ2-5, with unresolved D. The CDR3 sequence is 13 residues long. CDR1 is SGHDN and CDR2 is FVKESK in the germline V gene. Trimming removed 6 bases at V and 4 bases at J, with 12 bases between. CDR3 DNA: TGTGCCAGCAGTCCCGCGGTCGCAGAGACCCAGTACTTC. Translation gives CASSPAVAETQYF.

As for this clonotype: A read error may be the cause here, since a much bigger clone is one base away. For the CDR3, the DNA is TGTGCCAGCAGCCACCCAGGGGAAAGAGCTTTCTTT. Its protein product is CASSHPGERAFF. The chain has TRBV6-2 or TRBV6-3 and TRBJ1-1; D possibly corresponds to TRBD1 (6 bases). The germline V and J ends were trimmed by 6 bases and 10 bases, with 15 bases remaining between them. The CDR3 extends over 12 amino acids. CDR1 MNHEY and CDR2 SVGEGT come from the germline V gene.

This clonotype was found many times. The chain combines TRBV20-1 with TRBJ1-5, with D possibly being TRBD1 (5 bases). V was pared by 0 bases and J by 4 bases, with 16 bases between. Per germline, CDR1 DFQATT and CDR2 SNEGSKA (reference sequence). The CDR3 loop spans 16 amino acids. CDR3 DNA sequence: TGCAGTGCTAGAGATATCGGGGGAGCGGGGAATCAGCCCCAGCATTTT. Translating it yields CSARDIGGAGNQPQHF.

The J gene is TRBJ2-1, the V gene TRBV6-1; D perhaps matches TRBD1 (5 bases). The CDR3 has 12 residues. V was pared by 6 bases and J by 6 bases, with 9 bases between. Germline CDR1 reads MNHNS; CDR2 reads SASEGT. The CDR3 bases are TGTGCCAGCAGGACGACAGCCAATGAGCAGTTCTTC. Translated, it gives CASRTTANEQFF.

This clonotype has at least ten counts. The chain couples TRBV28 to TRBJ1-6, with 7 bases matching TRBD1. The CDR3 sequence is 14 residues long. Germline CDR1 and CDR2: MDHEN and SYDVKM. V shed 7 bases, J shed 9 bases, and the junction held 9 bases outside the gene matches. In nucleotides, the CDR3 is TGTGCCAGCATCGTGACAGGGTGGGGTTCACCCCTCCACTTT. It encodes CASIVTGWGSPLHF. Full variable domain (missing parts from reference TRBV28 and TRBJ1-6): DVKVTQSSRYLVKRTGEKVFLECVQDMDHENMFWYRQDPGLGLRLIYFSYDVKMKEKGDIPEGYSVSREKKERFSLILESASTNQTSMYLCASIVTGWGSPLHFGNGTRLTVT.